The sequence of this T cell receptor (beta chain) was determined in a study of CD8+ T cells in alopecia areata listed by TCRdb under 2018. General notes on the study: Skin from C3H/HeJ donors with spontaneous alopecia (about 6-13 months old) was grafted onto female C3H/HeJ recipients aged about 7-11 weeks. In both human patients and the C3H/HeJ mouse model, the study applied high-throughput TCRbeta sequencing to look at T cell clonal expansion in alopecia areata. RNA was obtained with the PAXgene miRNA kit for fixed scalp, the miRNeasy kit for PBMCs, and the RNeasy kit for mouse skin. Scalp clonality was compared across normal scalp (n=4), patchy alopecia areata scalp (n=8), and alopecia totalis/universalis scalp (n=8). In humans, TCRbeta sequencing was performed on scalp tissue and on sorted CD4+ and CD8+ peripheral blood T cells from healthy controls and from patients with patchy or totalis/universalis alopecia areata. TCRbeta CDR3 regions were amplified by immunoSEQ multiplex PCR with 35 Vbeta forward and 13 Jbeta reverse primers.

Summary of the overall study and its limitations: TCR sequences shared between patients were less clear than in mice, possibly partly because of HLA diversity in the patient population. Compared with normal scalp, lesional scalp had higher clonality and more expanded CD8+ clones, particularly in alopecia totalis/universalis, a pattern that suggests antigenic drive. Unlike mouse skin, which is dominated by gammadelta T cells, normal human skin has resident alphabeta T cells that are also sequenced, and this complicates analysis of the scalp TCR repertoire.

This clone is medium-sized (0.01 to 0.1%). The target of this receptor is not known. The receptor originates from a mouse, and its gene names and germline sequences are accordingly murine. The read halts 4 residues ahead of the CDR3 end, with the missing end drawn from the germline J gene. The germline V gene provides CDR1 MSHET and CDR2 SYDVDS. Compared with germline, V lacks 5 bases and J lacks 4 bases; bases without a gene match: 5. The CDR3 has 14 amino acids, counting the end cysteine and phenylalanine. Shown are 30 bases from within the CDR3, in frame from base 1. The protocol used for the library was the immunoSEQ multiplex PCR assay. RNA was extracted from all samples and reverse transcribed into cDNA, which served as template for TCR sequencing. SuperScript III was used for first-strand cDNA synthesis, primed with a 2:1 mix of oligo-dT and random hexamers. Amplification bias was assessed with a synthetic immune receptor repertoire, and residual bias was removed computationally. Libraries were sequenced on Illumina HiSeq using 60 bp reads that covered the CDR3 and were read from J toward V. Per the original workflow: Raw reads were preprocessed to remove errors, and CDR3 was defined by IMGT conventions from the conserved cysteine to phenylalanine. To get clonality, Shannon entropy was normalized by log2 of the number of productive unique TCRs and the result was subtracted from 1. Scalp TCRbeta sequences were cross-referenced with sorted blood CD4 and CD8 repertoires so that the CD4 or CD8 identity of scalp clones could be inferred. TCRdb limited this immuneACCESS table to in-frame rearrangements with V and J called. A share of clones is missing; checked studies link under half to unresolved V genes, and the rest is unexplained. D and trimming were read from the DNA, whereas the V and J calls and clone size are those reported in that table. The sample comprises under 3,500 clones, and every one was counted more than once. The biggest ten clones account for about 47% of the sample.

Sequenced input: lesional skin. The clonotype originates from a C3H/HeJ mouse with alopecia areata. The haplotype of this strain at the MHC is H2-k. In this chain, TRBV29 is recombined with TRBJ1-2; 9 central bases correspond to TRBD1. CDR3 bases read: TGTGCTAGCAGTACCGGGACAGGGATCTCC. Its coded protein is CASSTGTGIS. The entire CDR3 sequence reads CASSTGTGISDYTF.